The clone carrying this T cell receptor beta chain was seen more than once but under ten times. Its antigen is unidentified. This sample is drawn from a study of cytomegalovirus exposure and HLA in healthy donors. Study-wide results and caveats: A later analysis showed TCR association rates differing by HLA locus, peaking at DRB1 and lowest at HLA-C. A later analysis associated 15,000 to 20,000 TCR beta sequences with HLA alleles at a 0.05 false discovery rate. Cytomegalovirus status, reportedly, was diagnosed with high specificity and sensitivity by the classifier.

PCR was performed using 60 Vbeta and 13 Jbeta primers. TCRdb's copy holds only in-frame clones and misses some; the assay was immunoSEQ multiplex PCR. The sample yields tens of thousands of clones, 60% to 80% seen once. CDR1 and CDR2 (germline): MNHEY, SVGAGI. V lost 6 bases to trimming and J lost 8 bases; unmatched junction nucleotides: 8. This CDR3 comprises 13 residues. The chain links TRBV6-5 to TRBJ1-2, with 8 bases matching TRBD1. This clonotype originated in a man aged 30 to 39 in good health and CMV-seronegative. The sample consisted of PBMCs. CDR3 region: CASSGQGSRGYTF. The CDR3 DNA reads TGTGCCAGCAGCGGACAGGGAAGTAGAGGCTACACCTTC.